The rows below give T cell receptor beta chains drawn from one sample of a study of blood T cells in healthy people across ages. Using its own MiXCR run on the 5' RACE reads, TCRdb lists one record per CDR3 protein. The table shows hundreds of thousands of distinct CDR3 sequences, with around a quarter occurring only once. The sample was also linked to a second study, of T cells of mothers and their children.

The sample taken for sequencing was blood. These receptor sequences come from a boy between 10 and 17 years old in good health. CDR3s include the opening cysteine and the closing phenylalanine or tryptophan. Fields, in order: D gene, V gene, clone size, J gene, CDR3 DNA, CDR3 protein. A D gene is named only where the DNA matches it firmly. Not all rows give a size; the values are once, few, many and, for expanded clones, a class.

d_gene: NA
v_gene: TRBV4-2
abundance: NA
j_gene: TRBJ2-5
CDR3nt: TGTGCCAGCAGCCAAGTGGGGGACAAACACGCGACCCAGTACTTC
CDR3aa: CASSQVGDKHATQYF

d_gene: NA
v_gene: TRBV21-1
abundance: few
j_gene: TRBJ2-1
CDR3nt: TGTGCCAGCAGCACGCCAGGAAAAACCTACAATGAGCAGTTCTTC
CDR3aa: CASSTPGKTYNEQFF

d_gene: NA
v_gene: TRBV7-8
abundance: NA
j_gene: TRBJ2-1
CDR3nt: TGTGCCAGCAGCAGCCGCGGGGGCAGCTCCTACAATGAGCAGTTCTTC
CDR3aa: CASSSRGGSSYNEQFF

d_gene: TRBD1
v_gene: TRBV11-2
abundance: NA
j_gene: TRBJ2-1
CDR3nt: TGTGCCAGCAGCTTTGCACCGGGACAGGGCCCCTACAATGAGCAGTTCTTC
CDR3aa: CASSFAPGQGPYNEQFF

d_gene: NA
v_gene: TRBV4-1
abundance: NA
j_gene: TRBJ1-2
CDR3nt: TGCGCCAGCAGCCAAGGGGACGCTTATGGCTACACCTTC
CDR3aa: CASSQGDAYGYTF

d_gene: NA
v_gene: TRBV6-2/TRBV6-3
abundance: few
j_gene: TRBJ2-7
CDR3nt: TGTGCCAGCAGGGACGCCTACGAGCAGTACTTC
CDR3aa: CASRDAYEQYF

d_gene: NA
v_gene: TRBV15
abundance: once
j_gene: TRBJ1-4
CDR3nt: TGTGCCATCAGCTCGGAGAGGGTCGGTGAAAAACTGTTTTTT
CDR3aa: CAISSERVGEKLFF

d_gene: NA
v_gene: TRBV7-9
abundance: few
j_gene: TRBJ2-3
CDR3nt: TGTGCCAGCAGCTTAGCGGACACAGATACGCAGTATTTT
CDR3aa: CASSLADTDTQYF

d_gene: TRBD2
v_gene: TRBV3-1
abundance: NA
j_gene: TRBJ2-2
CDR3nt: TGTGCCAGCAGCCAAGAACGTCTAGCGGGAGGGCACACCGGGGAGCTGTTTTTT
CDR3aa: CASSQERLAGGHTGELFF

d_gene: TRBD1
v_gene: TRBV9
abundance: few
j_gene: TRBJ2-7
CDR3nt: TGTGCCAGCAGCGAGTGGGACAGTCTCCTCTACGAGCAGTACTTC
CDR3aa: CASSEWDSLLYEQYF

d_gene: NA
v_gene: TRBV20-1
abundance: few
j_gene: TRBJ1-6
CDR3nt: TGCAGTGCTAGATCAGGGAATTCACCCCTCCACTTT
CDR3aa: CSARSGNSPLHF

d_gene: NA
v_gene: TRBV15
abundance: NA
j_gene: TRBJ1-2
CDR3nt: TGTGCCACCAGCAGGACGGACTATGGCTACACCTTC
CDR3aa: CATSRTDYGYTF

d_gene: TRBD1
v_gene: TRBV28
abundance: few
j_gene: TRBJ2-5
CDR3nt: TGTGCCACCTCACCGGGACAGGGGTTCGAAGAGACCCAGTACTTC
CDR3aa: CATSPGQGFEETQYF

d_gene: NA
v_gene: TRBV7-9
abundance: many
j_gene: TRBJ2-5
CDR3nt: TGTGCCAGCAGCCCCCAGGGTCGTGAGACCCAGTACTTC
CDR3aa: CASSPQGRETQYF

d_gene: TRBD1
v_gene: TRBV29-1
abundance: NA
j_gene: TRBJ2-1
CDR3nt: TGCAGCGTTGAAGATTTGGGAGGACAGGGGGTTTACAATGAGCAGTTCTTC
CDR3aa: CSVEDLGGQGVYNEQFF

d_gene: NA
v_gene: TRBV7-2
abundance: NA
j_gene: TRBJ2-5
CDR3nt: TGTGCCAGCAGCCCCCTCCGGGGGGCCGTAGAGACCCAGTACTTC
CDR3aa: CASSPLRGAVETQYF

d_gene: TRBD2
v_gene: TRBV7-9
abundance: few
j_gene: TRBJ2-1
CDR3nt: TGTGCCAGCACTGAACTAGCGGGAGGGCTGAATGAGCAGTTCTTC
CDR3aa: CASTELAGGLNEQFF

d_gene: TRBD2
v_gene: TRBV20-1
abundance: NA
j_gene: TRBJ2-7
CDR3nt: TGCAGTGCTGTGGGACTAGCGGGAGGGAACTCCTACGAGCAGTACTTC
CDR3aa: CSAVGLAGGNSYEQYF

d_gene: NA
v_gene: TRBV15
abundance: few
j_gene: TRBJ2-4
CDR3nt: TGTGCCACCAGCCCCGGCGAGGGGGGCAAAAACATTCAGTACTTC
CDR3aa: CATSPGEGGKNIQYF

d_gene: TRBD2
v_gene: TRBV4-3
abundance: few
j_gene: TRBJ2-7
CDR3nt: TGCGCCAGCAGCCAACTAGCGGGTTACGAGCAGTACTTC
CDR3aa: CASSQLAGYEQYF

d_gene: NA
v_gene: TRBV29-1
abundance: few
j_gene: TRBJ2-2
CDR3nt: TGCAGCGTTACGACATTATCGGGGGAGCTGTTTTTT
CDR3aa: CSVTTLSGELFF

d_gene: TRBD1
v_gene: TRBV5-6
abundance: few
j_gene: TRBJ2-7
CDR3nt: TGTGCCAGCAGCCCACCCGGGACAGGGTACCACGAGCAGTACTTC
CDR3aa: CASSPPGTGYHEQYF

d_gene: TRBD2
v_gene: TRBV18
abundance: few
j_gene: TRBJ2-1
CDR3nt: TGTGCCAGCTCACCAGAGGCTAGCGGGAGACATGAGCAGTTCTTC
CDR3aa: CASSPEASGRHEQFF

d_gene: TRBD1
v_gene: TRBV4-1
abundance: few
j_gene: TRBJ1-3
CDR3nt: TGCGCCAGCAGCCAAGACAGGGGGATAGGAAACACCATATATTTT
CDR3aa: CASSQDRGIGNTIYF

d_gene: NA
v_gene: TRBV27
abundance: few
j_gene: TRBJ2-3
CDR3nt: TGTGCCAGCAAGACGGGGCACACAGATACGCAGTATTTT
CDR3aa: CASKTGHTDTQYF

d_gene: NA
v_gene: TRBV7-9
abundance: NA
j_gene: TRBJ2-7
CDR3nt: TGTGCCAGCAGCTCATTGCCGTCCTACGAGCAGTACTTC
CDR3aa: CASSSLPSYEQYF

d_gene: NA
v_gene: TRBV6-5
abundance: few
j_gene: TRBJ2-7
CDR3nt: TGTGCCAGCAGCCGACAGCCCTCCTACGAGCAGTACTTC
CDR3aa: CASSRQPSYEQYF

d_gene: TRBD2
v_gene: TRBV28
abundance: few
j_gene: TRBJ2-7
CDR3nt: TGTGCCACCTCCGGGAGGGTCATGTACGAGCAGTACTTC
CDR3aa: CATSGRVMYEQYF

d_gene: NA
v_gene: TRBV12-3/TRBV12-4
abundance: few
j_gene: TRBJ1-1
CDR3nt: TGTGCCAGCAGTTCTAGGGGTGGGACAAAGACTGAAGCTTTCTTT
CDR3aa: CASSSRGGTKTEAFF

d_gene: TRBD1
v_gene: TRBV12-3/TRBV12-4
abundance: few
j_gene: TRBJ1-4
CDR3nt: TGTGCCAGCAGTTGGGACAGGTTTAATGAAAAACTGTTTTTT
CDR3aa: CASSWDRFNEKLFF

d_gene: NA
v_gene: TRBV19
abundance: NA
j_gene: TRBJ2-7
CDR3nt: TGTGCCAGTAGTATAGGGGGGCGCTGGGACGAGCAGTACTTC
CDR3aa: CASSIGGRWDEQYF

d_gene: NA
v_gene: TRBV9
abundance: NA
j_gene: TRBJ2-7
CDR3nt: TGTGCCAGCAGCGTAGACGCGGGGGCGGGATACGAGCAGTACTTC
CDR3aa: CASSVDAGAGYEQYF

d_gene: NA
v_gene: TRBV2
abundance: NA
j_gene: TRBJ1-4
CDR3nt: TGTGCCAGCAGTACGCAGGGACCTGCAACTAATGAAAAACTGTTTTTT
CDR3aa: CASSTQGPATNEKLFF

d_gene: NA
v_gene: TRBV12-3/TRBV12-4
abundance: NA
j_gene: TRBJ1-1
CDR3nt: TGTGCCAGCAGTCGGGACGCCCTGGACACTGAAGCTTTCTTT
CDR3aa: CASSRDALDTEAFF

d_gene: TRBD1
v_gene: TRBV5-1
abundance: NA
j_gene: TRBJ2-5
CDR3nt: TGCGCCAGCAGGCTTGAAGGACAGGGACGCCAAGAGACCCAGTACTTC
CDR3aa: CASRLEGQGRQETQYF

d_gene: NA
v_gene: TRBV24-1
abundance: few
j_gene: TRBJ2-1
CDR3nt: TGTGCCACCAGTGATTGGGAGGCTGAGCAGTTCTTC
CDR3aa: CATSDWEAEQFF

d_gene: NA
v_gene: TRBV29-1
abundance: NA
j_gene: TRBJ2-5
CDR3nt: TGCAGCGTTGAAGACAACGGGGAGACCCAGTACTTC
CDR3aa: CSVEDNGETQYF

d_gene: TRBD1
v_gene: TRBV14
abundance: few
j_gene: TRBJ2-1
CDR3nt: TGTGCCAGCAGCGAAAGACAGGGGGACCTCCAGCAGTTCTTC
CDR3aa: CASSERQGDLQQFF

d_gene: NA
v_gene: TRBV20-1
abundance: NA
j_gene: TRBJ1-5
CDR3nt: TGCAGTGCAGGGGGAGTGAGCAATCAGCCCCAGCATTTT
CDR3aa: CSAGGVSNQPQHF

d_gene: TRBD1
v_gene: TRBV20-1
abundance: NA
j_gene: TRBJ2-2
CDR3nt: TGCAGTGCCCCCGGGGACAGGGTGGCCGGGGAGCTGTTTTTT
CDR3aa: CSAPGDRVAGELFF

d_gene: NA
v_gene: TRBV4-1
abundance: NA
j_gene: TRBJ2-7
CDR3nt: TGCGCCAGCAGCCAAGATTGGTCAGGGGCCACCTACGAGCAGTACTTC
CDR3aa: CASSQDWSGATYEQYF

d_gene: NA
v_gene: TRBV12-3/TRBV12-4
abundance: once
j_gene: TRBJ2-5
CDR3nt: TGTGCCAGCAGTTTAGGAGTGACAGCCCAAGAGACCCAGTACTTC
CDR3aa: CASSLGVTAQETQYF

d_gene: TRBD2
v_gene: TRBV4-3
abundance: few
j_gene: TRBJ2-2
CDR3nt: TGCGCCAGCAGCCAAGGAGGCGGGGGGAACACCGGGGAGCTGTTTTTT
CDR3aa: CASSQGGGGNTGELFF

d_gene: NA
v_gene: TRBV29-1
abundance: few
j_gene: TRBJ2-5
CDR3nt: TGCAGCGTTGGGGGGCCGGGGCAAGAGACCCAGTACTTC
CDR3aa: CSVGGPGQETQYF

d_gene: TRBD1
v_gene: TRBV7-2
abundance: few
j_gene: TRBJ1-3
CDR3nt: TGTGCCACCCGGGGGAGGACAGGGGGCCCCCCCATATATTTT
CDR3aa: CATRGRTGGPPIYF

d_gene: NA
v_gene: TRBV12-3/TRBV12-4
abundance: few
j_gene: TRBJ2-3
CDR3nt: TGTGCCAGCGCCTCCGGGGGAACCGCAGATACGCAGTATTTT
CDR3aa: CASASGGTADTQYF

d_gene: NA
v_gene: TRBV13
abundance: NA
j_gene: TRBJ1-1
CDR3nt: TGTGCCAGCAGCTTATCGAGTTCTGAAGCTTTCTTT
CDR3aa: CASSLSSSEAFF